This T cell receptor beta chain came from a study of T-cell reconstitution after alpha-beta-depleted transplantation in children. After removal of 1 base from V and 2 bases from J, the junction contained 4 bases not matched to a gene. The germline V gene has CDR1 MDHEN and CDR2 SYDVKM. This CDR3 region has 15 residues. A library of TCRbeta sequences, prepared with unique molecular identifiers, was generated. TCRdb reanalysed the PCR reads using MiXCR and keeps one entry per CDR3 protein. The sample lists some 500,000 distinct CDR3 sequences, around 16% occurring once. Sequenced here: PBMCs from the stem cell graft donor, sampled from the stem cell graft. The rearrangement joins TRBV28 to TRBJ2-7, with TRBD1 matching 8 bases. This clonotype was obtained from a human donor who donated a stem cell graft to a child with acute lymphoblastic leukemia. Here the CDR3 reads CASSLSGQGPYEQYF. The CDR3 DNA reads TGTGCCAGCAGTTTATCCGGACAGGGACCCTACGAGCAGTACTTC.